This T cell receptor beta chain stems from a study of immune cell composition in non-small cell lung cancer. The normal lung sample lay at least 3 cm, and maximally far, from the tumour. This clone was counted a few times. Clones were read by immunoSEQ multiplex PCR, and TCRdb kept only the in-frame ones, dropping some. The table lists 5,300 or so clones, around nine tenths of them singletons, with 5% to 6.5% in the top ten. The CDR3 contains 15 residues. Germline V gene lookup returns CDR1 MNHNY and CDR2 SVGAGI (reference sequence). V was cut by 8 bases and J by 3 bases, with 17 bases left in between.

The sequence was obtained from a human donor with non-small cell lung cancer. Some clones in this sample may be carry-over from other donors' samples. The V gene is TRBV6-6, the J gene TRBJ1-3, with a tentative D call TRBD1 (5 bases). Sequencing was done on a sample of non-adjacent lung tissue. The CDR3 sequence is CASADRRDFGNTIYF. CDR3 nucleotide sequence: TGTGCCAGCGCCGACCGCCGGGACTTTGGAAACACCATATATTTT.